The rows below give T cell receptor beta chains drawn from one sample of a study of blood T cells in healthy people across ages. One entry per CDR3 protein results from TCRdb running MiXCR on the 5' RACE reads. The table lists about 970,000 distinct CDR3 sequences, 45% to 60% of them singletons. The specimen sequenced was blood. Receptors originate from a woman aged 55 to 70 in good health. Both conserved end residues are part of each CDR3. D genes are given only for firm matches. Rows may omit the clone size; those that give it use once, few, many or a size class.

clone size: few
J gene: TRBJ2-6
D gene: .
V gene: TRBV28
CDR3 protein: CASSTAGSGANVLTF
CDR3 DNA: TGTGCCAGCAGCACTGCAGGCTCTGGGGCCAACGTCCTGACTTTC

clone size: .
J gene: TRBJ1-2
D gene: .
V gene: TRBV28
CDR3 protein: CASTNWGPDTYGYTF
CDR3 DNA: TGTGCCAGCACTAATTGGGGTCCCGACACGTATGGCTACACCTTC

clone size: once
J gene: TRBJ1-2
D gene: TRBD1
V gene: TRBV4-1
CDR3 protein: CASSQPRDRLYGYTF
CDR3 DNA: TGCGCCAGCAGCCAACCCCGGGACAGACTATATGGCTACACCTTC

clone size: few
J gene: TRBJ2-7
D gene: .
V gene: TRBV6-2/TRBV6-3
CDR3 protein: CASSSRDTGGTYEQYF
CDR3 DNA: TGTGCCAGCAGTAGCCGGGACACGGGTGGGACCTACGAGCAGTACTTC

clone size: .
J gene: TRBJ1-2
D gene: .
V gene: TRBV6-6
CDR3 protein: CASSPWGSDGYTF
CDR3 DNA: TGTGCCAGCAGCCCGTGGGGTTCGGATGGCTACACCTTC

clone size: .
J gene: TRBJ2-7
D gene: .
V gene: TRBV6-5
CDR3 protein: CASSYGSAAGYEQYF
CDR3 DNA: TGTGCCAGCAGTTACGGTTCTGCGGCAGGCTACGAGCAGTACTTC

clone size: .
J gene: TRBJ2-5
D gene: TRBD1
V gene: TRBV19
CDR3 protein: CASRDRGRAPEETQYF
CDR3 DNA: TGTGCCAGCCGGGACAGGGGGCGGGCTCCCGAGGAGACCCAGTACTTC

clone size: .
J gene: TRBJ2-7
D gene: .
V gene: TRBV20-1
CDR3 protein: CSARAPQGVEQYF
CDR3 DNA: TGCAGTGCTAGAGCCCCCCAGGGAGTCGAGCAGTACTTC

clone size: .
J gene: TRBJ1-5
D gene: .
V gene: TRBV7-9
CDR3 protein: CASSLTPPGPNTYSNQPQHF
CDR3 DNA: TGTGCCAGCAGCCTCACACCGCCGGGACCGAACACATATAGCAATCAGCCCCAGCATTTT

clone size: .
J gene: TRBJ2-3
D gene: .
V gene: TRBV20-1
CDR3 protein: CSARPPAVSTDTQYF
CDR3 DNA: TGCAGTGCTAGGCCCCCAGCGGTTAGCACAGATACGCAGTATTTT

clone size: .
J gene: TRBJ1-1
D gene: .
V gene: TRBV11-2
CDR3 protein: CASSLERVPSYTEAFF
CDR3 DNA: TGTGCCAGCAGCTTAGAGAGGGTTCCATCATACACTGAAGCTTTCTTT

clone size: .
J gene: TRBJ2-7
D gene: .
V gene: TRBV20-1
CDR3 protein: CSVMTRTYEQYF
CDR3 DNA: TGCAGTGTTATGACTAGAACCTACGAGCAGTACTTC

clone size: few
J gene: TRBJ2-2
D gene: .
V gene: TRBV30
CDR3 protein: CAWSLQGTGELFF
CDR3 DNA: TGTGCCTGGAGTCTTCAGGGGACCGGGGAGCTGTTTTTT

clone size: few
J gene: TRBJ1-4
D gene: .
V gene: TRBV27
CDR3 protein: CASSRRASDNEKLFF
CDR3 DNA: TGTGCCAGCAGTCGAAGGGCTTCAGATAATGAAAAACTGTTTTTT

clone size: .
J gene: TRBJ2-3
D gene: .
V gene: TRBV15
CDR3 protein: CATSRPFGGNTQYF
CDR3 DNA: TGTGCCACCAGCCGCCCCTTCGGCGGCAATACGCAGTATTTT

clone size: .
J gene: TRBJ2-6
D gene: TRBD1
V gene: TRBV6-2/TRBV6-3
CDR3 protein: CASSYTGQGFAGANVLTF
CDR3 DNA: TGTGCCAGCAGTTACACGGGACAGGGATTTGCTGGGGCCAACGTCCTGACTTTC

clone size: .
J gene: TRBJ2-1
D gene: .
V gene: TRBV6-2/TRBV6-3
CDR3 protein: CASSYRGIHEQFF
CDR3 DNA: TGTGCCAGCAGTTACAGGGGAATTCATGAGCAGTTCTTC

clone size: .
J gene: TRBJ2-3
D gene: .
V gene: TRBV11-2
CDR3 protein: CASSLDLENTQYF
CDR3 DNA: TGTGCCAGCAGCTTAGATCTCGAGAATACGCAGTATTTT

clone size: .
J gene: TRBJ2-7
D gene: .
V gene: TRBV28
CDR3 protein: CASSWIGGTYEQYF
CDR3 DNA: TGTGCCAGCAGTTGGATAGGGGGGACCTACGAGCAGTACTTC

clone size: .
J gene: TRBJ1-5
D gene: .
V gene: TRBV2
CDR3 protein: CASRGTVLNQPQHF
CDR3 DNA: TGTGCCAGCAGAGGGACTGTATTAAATCAGCCCCAGCATTTT

clone size: few
J gene: TRBJ2-5
D gene: TRBD2
V gene: TRBV12-3/TRBV12-4
CDR3 protein: CASRQWDYHQETQYF
CDR3 DNA: TGTGCCAGCAGACAGTGGGACTATCACCAAGAGACCCAGTACTTC

clone size: .
J gene: TRBJ2-7
D gene: .
V gene: TRBV28
CDR3 protein: CASSLGGDPYEQYF
CDR3 DNA: TGTGCCAGCAGTTTAGGCGGGGACCCCTACGAGCAGTACTTC

clone size: .
J gene: TRBJ2-7
D gene: TRBD1
V gene: TRBV20-1
CDR3 protein: CSARLGGQHYEQYF
CDR3 DNA: TGCAGTGCTAGGCTAGGGGGCCAGCACTACGAGCAGTACTTC

clone size: .
J gene: TRBJ1-2
D gene: .
V gene: TRBV9
CDR3 protein: CASSVGSGGYTF
CDR3 DNA: TGTGCCAGCAGCGTAGGGTCCGGGGGCTACACCTTC

clone size: few
J gene: TRBJ2-1
D gene: TRBD2
V gene: TRBV27
CDR3 protein: CASSFLASGDYNEQFF
CDR3 DNA: TGTGCCAGCAGTTTTTTGGCTAGCGGGGATTACAATGAGCAGTTCTTC

clone size: .
J gene: TRBJ2-7
D gene: .
V gene: TRBV10-3
CDR3 protein: CTISDLGGSSYEQYF
CDR3 DNA: TGTACCATCAGTGATCTCGGCGGGTCCTCCTACGAGCAGTACTTC

clone size: .
J gene: TRBJ2-4
D gene: .
V gene: TRBV7-2
CDR3 protein: CASTEGVGKNIQYF
CDR3 DNA: TGTGCCAGCACGGAGGGGGTCGGTAAAAACATTCAGTACTTC

clone size: once
J gene: TRBJ2-3
D gene: .
V gene: TRBV6-2/TRBV6-3
CDR3 protein: CASSYSMLRASDTQYF
CDR3 DNA: TGTGCCAGCAGTTACTCGATGCTCCGGGCCTCAGATACGCAGTATTTT

clone size: .
J gene: TRBJ2-3
D gene: TRBD2
V gene: TRBV3-1
CDR3 protein: CACGGRSTDTQYF
CDR3 DNA: TGTGCCTGCGGGGGAAGGAGCACAGATACGCAGTATTTT

clone size: many
J gene: TRBJ1-2
D gene: .
V gene: TRBV7-9
CDR3 protein: CASSRGEPTGTYGYTF
CDR3 DNA: TGTGCCAGCAGCCGGGGGGAGCCTACCGGAACCTATGGCTACACCTTC

clone size: many
J gene: TRBJ2-5
D gene: .
V gene: TRBV4-2
CDR3 protein: CASSPFGGDKETQYF
CDR3 DNA: TGTGCCAGCAGCCCCTTCGGAGGGGACAAAGAGACCCAGTACTTC

clone size: few
J gene: TRBJ2-7
D gene: TRBD1
V gene: TRBV20-1
CDR3 protein: CSAPDRTYEQYF
CDR3 DNA: TGCAGTGCTCCGGACAGGACTTACGAGCAGTACTTC

clone size: .
J gene: TRBJ2-1
D gene: TRBD2
V gene: TRBV27
CDR3 protein: CASSRGLAGRGYNEQFF
CDR3 DNA: TGTGCCAGCAGTAGGGGACTAGCGGGACGAGGTTACAATGAGCAGTTCTTC

clone size: .
J gene: TRBJ2-3
D gene: TRBD2
V gene: TRBV5-1
CDR3 protein: CASSFTGGIRADTQYF
CDR3 DNA: TGCGCCAGCAGCTTCACGGGAGGGATAAGGGCAGATACGCAGTATTTT

clone size: .
J gene: TRBJ1-2
D gene: .
V gene: TRBV14
CDR3 protein: CASSQDPFSNYGYTF
CDR3 DNA: TGTGCCAGCAGCCAAGATCCTTTTTCTAACTATGGCTACACCTTC

clone size: .
J gene: TRBJ2-3
D gene: TRBD2
V gene: TRBV4-1
CDR3 protein: CASSQGLAAGTNQRQYF
CDR3 DNA: TGCGCCAGCAGCCAAGGACTAGCGGCAGGAACAAATCAGCGGCAGTATTTT

clone size: few
J gene: TRBJ2-5
D gene: .
V gene: TRBV7-6
CDR3 protein: CASSLSRRSRGRETQYF
CDR3 DNA: TGTGCCAGCAGCTTAAGCAGGCGAAGCCGAGGGAGAGAGACCCAGTACTTC

clone size: .
J gene: TRBJ2-1
D gene: .
V gene: TRBV6-5
CDR3 protein: CASRNLDYNEQFF
CDR3 DNA: TGTGCCAGCCGGAACCTGGATTACAATGAGCAGTTCTTC

clone size: .
J gene: TRBJ1-1
D gene: .
V gene: TRBV6-1
CDR3 protein: CASSDRTGTEAFF
CDR3 DNA: TGTGCCAGCAGTGATCGGACGGGGACTGAAGCTTTCTTT

clone size: .
J gene: TRBJ2-1
D gene: .
V gene: TRBV7-9
CDR3 protein: CANIALGGQYNEQFF
CDR3 DNA: TGTGCCAACATAGCCTTGGGCGGACAGTACAATGAGCAGTTCTTC

clone size: .
J gene: TRBJ2-7
D gene: .
V gene: TRBV3-1
CDR3 protein: CASSQAVLAYEQYF
CDR3 DNA: TGTGCCAGCAGCCAAGCAGTCTTAGCCTACGAGCAGTACTTC

clone size: many
J gene: TRBJ1-2
D gene: .
V gene: TRBV29-1
CDR3 protein: CSVAPPGYYGYTF
CDR3 DNA: TGCAGCGTGGCCCCCCCCGGCTACTATGGCTACACCTTC

clone size: few
J gene: TRBJ2-7
D gene: TRBD2
V gene: TRBV6-1
CDR3 protein: CASSRPSKGGLAGGKQYF
CDR3 DNA: TGTGCCAGCAGTCGACCATCTAAAGGGGGACTAGCGGGGGGGAAGCAGTACTTC

clone size: .
J gene: TRBJ1-2
D gene: .
V gene: TRBV10-3
CDR3 protein: CAISAFLSEGSAGGYTF
CDR3 DNA: TGTGCCATCAGTGCATTTCTCTCAGAAGGGAGCGCGGGGGGCTACACCTTC

clone size: .
J gene: TRBJ2-7
D gene: .
V gene: TRBV29-1
CDR3 protein: CSVSPLTGQVSHEQYF
CDR3 DNA: TGCAGCGTTTCCCCTTTGACAGGCCAAGTCTCCCACGAGCAGTACTTC

clone size: .
J gene: TRBJ1-5
D gene: .
V gene: TRBV4-3
CDR3 protein: CASSHNRVSNQPQHF
CDR3 DNA: TGCGCCAGCAGCCATAACAGGGTTAGCAATCAGCCCCAGCATTTT

clone size: .
J gene: TRBJ2-5
D gene: .
V gene: TRBV15
CDR3 protein: CATSGSLSYNEQYF
CDR3 DNA: TGTGCCACCAGCGGGTCCCTCTCCTACAATGAGCAGTACTTC

clone size: few
J gene: TRBJ2-7
D gene: TRBD2
V gene: TRBV29-1
CDR3 protein: CSVAPSGKGYEQYF
CDR3 DNA: TGCAGCGTTGCACCTAGCGGGAAAGGTTACGAGCAGTACTTC

clone size: few
J gene: TRBJ2-7
D gene: TRBD2
V gene: TRBV7-9
CDR3 protein: CASSSTSPLEQYF
CDR3 DNA: TGTGCCAGCAGTTCGACTAGCCCCCTCGAGCAGTACTTC

clone size: .
J gene: TRBJ2-1
D gene: .
V gene: TRBV27
CDR3 protein: CASSLLLVAAYNEQFF
CDR3 DNA: TGTGCCAGCAGTTTACTTCTGGTAGCAGCCTACAATGAGCAGTTCTTC

clone size: many
J gene: TRBJ2-5
D gene: .
V gene: TRBV7-7
CDR3 protein: CASSLASNQETQYF
CDR3 DNA: TGTGCCAGCAGCTTAGCGAGCAACCAAGAGACCCAGTACTTC

clone size: .
J gene: TRBJ2-1
D gene: .
V gene: TRBV5-1
CDR3 protein: CASSLVSVGNEQFF
CDR3 DNA: TGCGCCAGCAGCTTGGTTAGCGTGGGCAATGAGCAGTTCTTC

clone size: few
J gene: TRBJ1-4
D gene: TRBD1
V gene: TRBV25-1
CDR3 protein: CASSEYGRGQQNEKLFF
CDR3 DNA: TGTGCCAGCAGTGAATATGGAAGGGGACAGCAAAATGAAAAACTGTTTTTT